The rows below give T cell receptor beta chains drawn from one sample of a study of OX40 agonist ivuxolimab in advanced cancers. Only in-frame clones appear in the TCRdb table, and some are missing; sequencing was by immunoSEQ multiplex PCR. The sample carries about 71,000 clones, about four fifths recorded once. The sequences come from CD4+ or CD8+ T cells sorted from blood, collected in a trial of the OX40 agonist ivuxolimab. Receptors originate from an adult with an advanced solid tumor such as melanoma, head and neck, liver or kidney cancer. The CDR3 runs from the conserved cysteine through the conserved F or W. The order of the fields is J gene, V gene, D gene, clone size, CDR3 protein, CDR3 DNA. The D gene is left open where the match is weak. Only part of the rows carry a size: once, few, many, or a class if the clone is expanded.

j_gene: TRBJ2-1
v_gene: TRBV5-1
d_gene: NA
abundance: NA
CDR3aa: CASSLEEGRAEQFF
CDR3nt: TGCGCCAGCAGCTTGGAGGAGGGCAGGGCAGAGCAGTTCTTC

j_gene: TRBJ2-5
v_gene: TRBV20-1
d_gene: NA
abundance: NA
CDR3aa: CSAGRQETQYF
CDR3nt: TGCAGTGCTGGAAGGCAAGAGACCCAGTACTTC

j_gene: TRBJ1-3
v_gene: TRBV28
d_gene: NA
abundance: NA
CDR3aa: CASTPHGGVDTIYF
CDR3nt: TGTGCCAGCACCCCCCACGGTGGGGTAGACACCATATATTTT

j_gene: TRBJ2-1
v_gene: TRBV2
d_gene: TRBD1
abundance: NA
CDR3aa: CASSPRQGEYNEQFF
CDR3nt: TGTGCCAGCAGTCCTAGACAGGGAGAATACAATGAGCAGTTCTTC

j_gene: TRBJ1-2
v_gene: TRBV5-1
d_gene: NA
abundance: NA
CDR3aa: CASSLVGNYGYTF
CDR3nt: TGCGCCAGCAGCTTGGTTGGTAACTATGGCTACACCTTC

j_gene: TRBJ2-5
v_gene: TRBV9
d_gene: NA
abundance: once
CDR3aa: CASSPGQIQETQYF
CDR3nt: TGTGCCAGCAGCCCGGGGCAAATCCAAGAGACCCAGTACTTC

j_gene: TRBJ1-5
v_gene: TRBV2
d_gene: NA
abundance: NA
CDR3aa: CASSDLGGFQPQHF
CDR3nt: TGTGCCAGCAGTGACCTCGGGGGGTTTCAGCCCCAGCATTTT

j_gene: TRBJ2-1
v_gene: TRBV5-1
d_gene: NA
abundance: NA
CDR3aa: CASSGSGVTYNEQFF
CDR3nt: TGCGCCAGCAGCGGTAGCGGTGTTACCTACAATGAGCAGTTCTTC

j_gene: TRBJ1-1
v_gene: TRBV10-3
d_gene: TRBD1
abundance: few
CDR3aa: CAISESTRTGAAFF
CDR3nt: TGTGCCATCAGTGAGTCCACCAGGACAGGGGCGGCTTTCTTT

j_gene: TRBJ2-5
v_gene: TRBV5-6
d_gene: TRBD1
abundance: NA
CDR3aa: CASSEDRETQYF
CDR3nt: TGTGCCAGCAGCGAGGACAGGGAGACCCAGTACTTC

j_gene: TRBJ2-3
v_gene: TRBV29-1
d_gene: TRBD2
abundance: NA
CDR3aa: CSASAGVGTDTQYF
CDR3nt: TGCAGCGCCTCGGCGGGAGTTGGCACAGATACGCAGTATTTT

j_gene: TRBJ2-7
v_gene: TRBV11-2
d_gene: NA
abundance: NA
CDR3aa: CASSLDPRIYEQYF
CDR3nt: TGTGCCAGCAGCTTAGATCCCCGGATCTACGAGCAGTACTTC

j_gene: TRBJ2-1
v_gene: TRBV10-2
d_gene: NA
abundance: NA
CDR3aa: CASSIDLEQFF
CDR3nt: TGCGCCAGCAGTATAGACCTTGAGCAGTTCTTC

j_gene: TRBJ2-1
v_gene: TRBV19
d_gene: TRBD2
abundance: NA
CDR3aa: CASSIVGSGEGYNEQFF
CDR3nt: TGTGCCAGTAGTATAGTCGGTAGCGGGGAGGGGTACAATGAGCAGTTCTTC

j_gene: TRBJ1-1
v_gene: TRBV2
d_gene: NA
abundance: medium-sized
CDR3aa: CASSEGGGQAFF
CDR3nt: TGTGCCAGCAGTGAAGGGGGAGGACAAGCTTTCTTT

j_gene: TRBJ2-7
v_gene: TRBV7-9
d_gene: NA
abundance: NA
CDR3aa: CASSPGRDYEQYF
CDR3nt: TGTGCCAGCAGTCCCGGACGGGACTACGAGCAGTACTTC

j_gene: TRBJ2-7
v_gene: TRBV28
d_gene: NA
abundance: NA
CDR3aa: CASSFSHVGTTYEQYF
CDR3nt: TGTGCCAGCAGTTTCTCCCACGTGGGGACGACCTACGAGCAGTACTTC

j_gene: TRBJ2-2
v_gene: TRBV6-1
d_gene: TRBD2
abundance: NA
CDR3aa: CASRSGTTTGELFF
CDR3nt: TGTGCCAGCAGATCCGGGACTACTACCGGGGAGCTGTTTTTT

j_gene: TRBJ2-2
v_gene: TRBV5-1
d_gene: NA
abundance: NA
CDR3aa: CASSSRQKGGTGELFF
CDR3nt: TGCGCCAGCAGCTCCCGACAGAAAGGGGGGACCGGGGAGCTGTTTTTT

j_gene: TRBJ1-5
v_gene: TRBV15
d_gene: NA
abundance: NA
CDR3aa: CATSRGGNDQPQHF
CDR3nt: TGTGCCACCAGCAGAGGGGGAAATGATCAGCCCCAGCATTTT

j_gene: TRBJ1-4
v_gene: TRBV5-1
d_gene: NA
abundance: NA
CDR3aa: CASSPVEGLNEKLFF
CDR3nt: TGCGCCAGCAGCCCTGTGGAGGGTTTGAATGAAAAACTGTTTTTT

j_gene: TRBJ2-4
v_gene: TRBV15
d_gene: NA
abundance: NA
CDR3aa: CATSRSVDIQYF
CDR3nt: TGTGCCACCAGCAGATCGGTGGACATTCAGTACTTC

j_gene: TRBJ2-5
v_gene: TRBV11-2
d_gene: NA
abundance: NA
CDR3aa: CASSPWETQYF
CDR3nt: TGTGCCAGCAGCCCATGGGAGACCCAGTACTTC

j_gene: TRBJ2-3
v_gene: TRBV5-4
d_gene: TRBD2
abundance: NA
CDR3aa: CASSPRTGGRSDTQYF
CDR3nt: TGTGCCAGCAGCCCCCGCACGGGGGGGCGTTCGGATACGCAGTATTTT

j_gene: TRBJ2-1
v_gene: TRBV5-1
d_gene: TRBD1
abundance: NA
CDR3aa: CASSLGQVGLNEQFF
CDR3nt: TGCGCCAGCAGCCTGGGACAGGTGGGACTCAATGAGCAGTTCTTC

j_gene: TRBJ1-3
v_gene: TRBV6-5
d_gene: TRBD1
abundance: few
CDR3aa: CASRRQGALGNTIYF
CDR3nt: TGTGCCAGCAGGCGACAGGGGGCTTTAGGAAACACCATATATTTT